Shown below are 9 T cell receptor beta chains from a single sample sequenced in a study of lymphopenia after photon versus proton radiotherapy. The repertoire was sequenced with immunoSEQ multiplex PCR; TCRdb's copy has only in-frame clones and lacks some. The sample contains tens of thousands of clones, roughly 89% of which appear only once. Specimen: peripheral blood, collected from a patient treated with proton-based radiotherapy. Source of these receptors: a woman in her seventies with pancreatic cancer. Some clones in this sample may be carry-over from other donors' samples.

This clone was seen only once. This chain links TRBV6-1 with TRBJ2-7; D is perhaps TRBD1 (6 bases). The CDR3 consists of 13 residues. Germline CDR1 and CDR2: MNHNS and SASEGT. Between the trimmed V and J ends, which lost 7 bases and 5 bases, there was a span of 15 bases. The CDR3 DNA is TGTGCCAGCACGGTCACAGGGATCAACGAGCAGTACTTC. Translated: CASTVTGINEQYF.

The chain recombines TRBV5-8 with TRBJ1-2; 9 nucleotides agree with TRBD1. Germline V gives CDR1 SGHTS, CDR2 YDEGEE. With 4 bases clipped from V and 3 bases from J, the junction kept 7 bases outside the gene matches. This CDR3 comprises 15 residues. The CDR3 spells CASSRGDREYYGYTF. As DNA, the CDR3 is TGTGCCAGCAGCCGGGGGGACAGGGAGTACTATGGCTACACCTTC.

This chain joins TRBV20-1 and TRBJ2-5, with unresolved D. CDR3 length: 11 amino acids. In germline, CDR1 is DFQATT, CDR2 SNEGSKA (reference sequence). Trimming left V 3 bases short and J 1 base short, with 3 bases between. CDR3 in amino acids: CSASLQETQYF. As DNA, the CDR3 is TGCAGTGCTAGCCTCCAAGAGACCCAGTACTTC.

This clone was seen a few times. This chain connects TRBV27 to TRBJ2-4, with D possibly matching TRBD2 (6 bases). V was trimmed by 4 bases and J by 0 bases, leaving 10 bases between them. This CDR3 region has 15 residues. Germline values: CDR1 MNHEY, CDR2 SMNVEV (reference sequence). The CDR3 region has the DNA TGTGCCAGCAGTTCTGGAGGGTTAGCCAAAAACATTCAGTACTTC. Amino acid sequence: CASSSGGLAKNIQYF.

V usage is TRBV27 and J usage is TRBJ2-5, with TRBD2 matching over 10 bases. Trimming at V came to 6 bases and at J to 7 bases, leaving 8 bases not matched to a gene. Germline values: CDR1 MNHEY, CDR2 SMNVEV (reference sequence). This CDR3 region has 14 residues. CDR3 nucleotide sequence: TGTGCCAGCAGCCCTGAGGCTAGCGGGAGGACCCAGTACTTC. Encoded protein: CASSPEASGRTQYF.

The rearrangement joins TRBV13 to TRBJ2-7, with D uncertain. CDR3 size: 11 residues. Germline V gives CDR1 PRHDT, CDR2 FYEKMQ (reference sequence). V gave up 4 bases and J gave up 2 bases, with 3 bases separating them. In DNA form, the CDR3 reads TGTGCCAGCAGCTCTACCTACGAGCAGTACTTC. It specifies CASSSTYEQYF.

This chain uses TRBV7-9 with TRBJ2-3; 10 bases are shared with TRBD2. CDR1 and CDR2 (germline): SEHNR, FQNEAQ (reference sequence). The V and J ends lost 1 base and 5 bases, in that order; junction bases with no gene match: 6. This CDR3 comprises 16 residues. The chain's CDR3 is CASSLGLAGALDTQYF. The CDR3, as DNA: TGTGCCAGCAGCTTAGGGCTAGCGGGAGCCTTAGATACGCAGTATTTT.

The chain joins TRBV14 to TRBJ1-6; D is unclear. Germline CDR1 and CDR2: SGHDN and FVKESK. CDR3 size: 14 residues. The V gene lost 3 bases and the J gene lost 6 bases, with 9 bases spanning the gap. The CDR3 coding sequence is TGTGCCAGCAGCCAGGGCAGGCTTAATTCACCCCTCCACTTT. It yields the protein CASSQGRLNSPLHF.

The chain couples TRBV6-5 to TRBJ1-4; D unclear. The CDR3 runs 11 residues. Trimming took 6 bases from V and 8 from J, leaving 7 bases between them. Looked up from germline, CDR1 is MNHEY and CDR2 is SVGAGI. CDR3 in amino acids: CASRDKEKLFF. The CDR3, as DNA: TGTGCCAGCAGAGACAAGGAAAAACTGTTTTTT.